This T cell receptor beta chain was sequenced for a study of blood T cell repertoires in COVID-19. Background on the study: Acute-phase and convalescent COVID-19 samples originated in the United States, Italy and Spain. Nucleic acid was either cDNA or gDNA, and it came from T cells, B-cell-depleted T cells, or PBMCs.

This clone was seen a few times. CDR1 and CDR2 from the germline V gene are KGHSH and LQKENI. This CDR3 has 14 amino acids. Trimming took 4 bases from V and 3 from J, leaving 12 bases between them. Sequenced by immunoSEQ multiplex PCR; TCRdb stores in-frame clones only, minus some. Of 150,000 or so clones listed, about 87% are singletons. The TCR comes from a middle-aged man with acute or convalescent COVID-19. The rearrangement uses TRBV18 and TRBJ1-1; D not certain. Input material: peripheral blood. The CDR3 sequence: CASSRLEEDTEAFF. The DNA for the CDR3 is TGTGCCAGCTCACGCCTGGAGGAGGACACTGAAGCTTTCTTT.